These 9 T cell receptor beta chains came from one sample sequenced in a study of shared clonotypes between healthy human individuals. Sequencing used immunoSEQ multiplex PCR; TCRdb keeps in-frame clones, though not all of them. The sample holds 1 million to 1.3 million clones, around 82% seen once. The sample comprised memory CD4+ T cells from PBMCs. The subset is: CD45RA-negative fraction. The receptors originated from a man aged 18-30 years in good health. Some clones in this sample may be carry-over from other donors' samples.

V gene TRBV6-5 combines with J gene TRBJ2-2; 7 bases match TRBD2. The CDR3 sequence is 16 residues long. The germline V gene has CDR1 MNHEY and CDR2 SVGAGI. V lost 4 bases, J lost 4 bases, and 9 bases stayed unmatched. CDR3 region: CASSSPGEGGTGELFF. Here the CDR3 DNA reads TGTGCCAGCAGTTCCCCTGGGGAGGGTGGCACCGGGGAGCTGTTTTTT.

This clone was found many times. The J gene is TRBJ1-3, the V gene TRBV4-1; D possibly corresponds to TRBD1 (5 bases). The CDR3 has 16 amino acids. Germline lookup yields CDR1 MGHRA and CDR2 YSYEKL. The V gene lost 3 bases and the J gene lost 2 bases, with 14 bases spanning the gap. The CDR3 DNA sequence: TGCGCCAGCAGCCATGCGGGACCGCGGGCTGGAAACACCATATATTTT. Translation: CASSHAGPRAGNTIYF.

This chain joins TRBV18 and TRBJ1-2; D possibly corresponds to TRBD1 (5 bases). V lost 0 bases and J lost 7, with 21 bases in between. Germline V CDR1 and CDR2: KGHSH, LQKENI. This CDR3 spans 17 amino acids. CDR3 residues: CASSPPLATFGGAGYTF. The CDR3 nucleotides read TGTGCCAGCTCACCACCGTTAGCCACCTTCGGGGGTGCTGGCTACACCTTC.

The chain carries TRBV14 and TRBJ2-3; TRBD2 agrees at 9 bases. The germline V gene encodes CDR1 SGHDN and CDR2 FVKESK. This CDR3 is built from 14 residues. The J segment lost 7 bases and the V segment lost 5 bases, leaving 7 bases of the junction unmatched. The CDR3 is CASSNPSGKNTQYF. The CDR3 region has the DNA TGTGCCAGCAGCAACCCTAGCGGGAAGAATACGCAGTATTTT.

This chain joins TRBV28 and TRBJ2-7, with D perhaps assigned TRBD1 or TRBD2 (5 bases each). The germline V and J ends were trimmed by 5 bases and 2 bases, with 13 bases remaining between them. This CDR3 has 14 amino acids. Germline loops: CDR1 MDHEN, CDR2 SYDVKM. The CDR3, as DNA: TGTGCCAGCAGTACTGGGACGTTCACCTACGAGCAGTACTTC. Translating gives CASSTGTFTYEQYF. The whole variable domain, filled in from reference TRBV28 and TRBJ2-7, reads DVKVTQSSRYLVKRTGEKVFLECVQDMDHENMFWYRQDPGLGLRLIYFSYDVKMKEKGDIPEGYSVSREKKERFSLILESASTNQTSMYLCASSTGTFTYEQYFGPGTRLTVT.

The chain links TRBV4-1 to TRBJ2-7; D is perhaps TRBD2 (6 bases). Trimming cost V 3 bases and J 2 bases, with 20 bases left between them. Germline CDR1 reads MGHRA; CDR2 reads YSYEKL. The CDR3 length is 17 residues. CDR3 amino acids: CASSQVLFASVAYEQYF. For the CDR3, the DNA is TGCGCCAGCAGCCAGGTCCTGTTCGCTAGCGTTGCCTACGAGCAGTACTTC.

The chain joins TRBV6-1 to TRBJ2-4, with D perhaps TRBD1 or TRBD2 (5 bases each). Germline CDR1 is MNHNS and CDR2 is SASEGT. Trimming stripped 0 bases from V and 8 bases from J, with 20 bases between. The CDR3 spans 17 residues. CDR3 in DNA: TGTGCCAGCAGTGAAGCGCCGGGACGCAAAGAATGGGACATTCAGTACTTC. Protein product: CASSEAPGRKEWDIQYF.

This clone was picked up one time. The gene calls are TRBV5-1 and TRBJ2-5; 7 bases line up with TRBD2. CDR1 and CDR2 from the germline V gene are SGHRS and YFSETQ. This CDR3 spans 15 amino acids. Trimming took 1 base from V and 1 from J; bases not matched to a gene: 4. The CDR3 bases are TGCGCCAGCAGCTTGTTCCTAGCGGCCCAAGAGACCCAGTACTTC. Its protein is CASSLFLAAQETQYF.

As for this clone: The likely explanation is a read error, given a far larger clone one base away. The same CDR3 arises from other DNA sequences in this sample as well. This chain joins TRBV7-9 and TRBJ2-2; no clear D gene. The V gene lost 1 base and the J gene lost 2 bases, with 8 bases spanning the gap. This CDR3 has 15 amino acids. Germline V gene sequence: CDR1 SEHNR, CDR2 FQNEAQ (reference sequence). CDR3 in amino acids: CASSLGATNTGELFF. CDR3 DNA sequence: TGTGCCAGCAGCTTAGGGGCGACAAACACCGGGGAGCTGTTTTTT.